The 9 T cell receptor beta chains reported below all come from one sample, sequenced in a study of identifying expanded T cells in peripheral blood. The method was immunoSEQ multiplex PCR; TCRdb's version includes in-frame clones alone and lacks a portion of them. This table has more than 85,000 clones, about nine tenths appearing once. The sequenced sample was blood. These receptors originate from a person aged 18 to 70 in good health.

The chain combines TRBV6-6 with TRBJ1-6; 10 nucleotides line up with TRBD1. Germline-derived CDR1 and CDR2 are MNHNY and SVGAGI (reference sequence). V lost 6 bases, J lost 10 bases, and 9 bases stayed unmatched. The CDR3 has 15 residues. CDR3: CASRTGGAAPSPLHF. The DNA of the CDR3 is TGTGCCAGCAGGACAGGGGGCGCGGCTCCATCACCCCTCCACTTT.

The rearrangement links TRBV5-6 to TRBJ2-3, with 9 bases lining up with TRBD2. Germline V gene lookup returns CDR1 SGHDT and CDR2 YYEEEE. There are 19 residues in the CDR3. Losses at the gene ends were 1 base for V and 1 base for J; bases not matched to a gene: 13. The CDR3 DNA sequence: TGTGCCAGCAGCTTGCCCGGGGATACGGCGGGGGGGCGCACAGATACGCAGTATTTT. Translating it yields CASSLPGDTAGGRTDTQYF.

The chain joins TRBV7-7 to TRBJ1-1; D remains ambiguous. The V and J ends lost 2 bases and 3 bases respectively, with 7 bases between them. This CDR3 is 13 amino acids long. Germline assignment: CDR1 SSHAT and CDR2 FNYEAQ (reference sequence). The CDR3 DNA reads TGTGCCAGCAGCTTAAGACGGGACACTGAAGCTTTCTTT. Encoded protein: CASSLRRDTEAFF.

The V call is TRBV1, the J call TRBJ2-7; TRBD2, as called in the table, went unchecked against the DNA. TRBV1 is given as a pseudogene. CDR3 length equals 16 residues. The chain's CDR3 is CTSSQERRDATREQYF. CDR3 DNA: TGCACCAGCAGCCAAGAACGGAGGGACGCGACCCGCGAGCAGTACTTC.

V usage is TRBV11-1 and J usage is TRBJ2-5; D is unresolved. The CDR3 runs to 13 residues. V lost 4 bases to trimming and J lost 3 bases, with 9 bases between them. Germline values: CDR1 SGHAT, CDR2 FQDESV (reference sequence). The DNA for the CDR3 is TGTGCCAGCAGCTGGGCAGGAGAAGAGACCCAGTACTTC. It codes for CASSWAGEETQYF.

In its sample, this clone was seen once. This chain joins TRBV7-2 and TRBJ1-5; D is perhaps TRBD1 (5 bases). The CDR3 covers 14 residues. Germline V gene sequence: CDR1 SGHTA, CDR2 FQGNSA. V lost 2 bases to trimming and J lost 2 bases, with 7 bases between them. CDR3 loop: CASSLRGGNQPQHF. The CDR3 coding sequence is TGTGCCAGCAGCTTAAGAGGGGGCAATCAGCCCCAGCATTTT.

V usage is TRBV6-5 and J usage is TRBJ2-2; possible D gene TRBD1, 5 bases. Trimming took off 1 base at V and 5 bases at J, with 8 bases between the two ends. The germline gives CDR1 MNHEY, CDR2 SVGAGI. CDR3 length: 14 residues. The CDR3 loop is CASSYYDRTGELFF. DNA of the CDR3: TGTGCCAGCAGTTACTACGACAGAACCGGGGAGCTGTTTTTT.

This chain joins TRBV11-3 and TRBJ2-7; the D gene could be TRBD1 or TRBD2 (7 bases each). The CDR3 consists of 18 residues. Trimming pared 1 base from V and 1 base from J, leaving 20 bases between. Germline values: CDR1 SGHNT, CDR2 YENEEA. The CDR3 reads CASSLGGGNRDSSYEQYF. The DNA of the CDR3 is TGTGCCAGCAGCTTAGGGGGGGGCAACCGGGACAGTTCCTACGAGCAGTACTTC.

V usage is TRBV28 and J usage is TRBJ2-6, with D unresolved. Germline V gene sequence: CDR1 MDHEN, CDR2 SYDVKM. The CDR3 is 14 amino acids. Between the trimmed V and J ends, which lost 7 bases and 0 bases, there was a span of 7 bases. In DNA, the CDR3 is TGTGCCAGCACCGTGAGCTCTGGGGCCAACGTCCTGACTTTC. It encodes CASTVSSGANVLTF.